A selection of T cell receptor beta chains follows, all from one sample in a study of metastatic and nonmetastatic thyroid tumors. TCRdb re-analyzed the PCR reads using MiXCR. The sample consists of just over 20,000 clones, around 12% of them appearing once. The sequenced sample was blood. The receptors were sampled from a female donor with papillary thyroid cancer or a benign thyroid nodule (not recorded which). Some clones in this sample may be carry-over from other donors' samples. Both conserved end residues are part of each CDR3. The D gene is left open where the match is weak. Only some rows state a clone size, as once, few, many or a class for expanded clones.

j_call	v_call	clone_size	d_call	cdr3_nt	cdr3_aa
TRBJ2-2	TRBV6-4	medium-sized	NA	TGTGCCAGCAGTGACCGGGCAGAGGTCACCGGGGAGCTGTTTTTT	CASSDRAEVTGELFF
TRBJ1-1	TRBV27	many	NA	TGTGCCAGCAGAATGGGAAACACTGAAGCTTTCTTT	CASRMGNTEAFF
TRBJ2-6	TRBV6-5	many	NA	TGTGCCAGCAGTTACTCGAAACGGGGGGCCGACGTCCTGACTTTC	CASSYSKRGADVLTF
TRBJ1-5	TRBV9	many	NA	TGTGCCAGCAGCCCCACGCAGGGAAATCAGCCCCAGCATTTT	CASSPTQGNQPQHF
TRBJ2-5	TRBV7-9	many	NA	TGTGCCAGCAGCTTTCTCGGGACCCAAGAGACCCAGTACTTC	CASSFLGTQETQYF
TRBJ1-2	TRBV7-2	many	TRBD1	TGTGCCAGCAGCGTAGGGGGCGCCAGTGGCTACACCTTC	CASSVGGASGYTF
TRBJ2-3	TRBV12-5	medium-sized	TRBD2	TGTGCTAGTGGTCCGGGAGCGGGGGCCAGCACAGATACGCAGTATTTT	CASGPGAGASTDTQYF
TRBJ1-6	TRBV6-1	medium-sized	NA	TGTGCCAGCAGTCCGGGGTCCGGGAGGAGAGGCTCACCCCTCCACTTT	CASSPGSGRRGSPLHF
TRBJ2-1	TRBV12-3/TRBV12-4	medium-sized	NA	TGTGCCAGCAGTTTCCCAGGGGTATGGAATGAGCAGTTCTTC	CASSFPGVWNEQFF
TRBJ1-5	TRBV15	few	NA	TGTGCCACCAGCAGAGATCCGTGGATAGCGCAGCCCCAGCATTTT	CATSRDPWIAQPQHF
TRBJ1-3	TRBV6-1	medium-sized	TRBD1	TGTGCCAGCAGTTCCCGGGGACAGGGAGGAAACACCATATATTTT	CASSSRGQGGNTIYF
TRBJ2-3	TRBV6-1	many	NA	TGTGCCAGCAGTGAAGGGCCTAGGCAGGCAGATACGCAGTATTTT	CASSEGPRQADTQYF
TRBJ1-6	TRBV2	many	NA	TGTGCCACCCGGACAGCCTATAATTCACCCCTCCACTTT	CATRTAYNSPLHF
TRBJ2-3	TRBV6-4	many	TRBD2	TGTGCCAGCAGTGAAAGCGGGGGCCGGGATACGCAGTATTTT	CASSESGGRDTQYF
TRBJ2-1	TRBV5-1	many	TRBD2	TGCGCCAGCAGCTTGTGGACTAGCGGCCACAATGAGCAGTTCTTC	CASSLWTSGHNEQFF
TRBJ1-3	TRBV12-3/TRBV12-4	NA	NA	TGTGCCAGCAGGGTTAGCTATGGAAACACCATATATTTT	CASRVSYGNTIYF
TRBJ2-5	TRBV2	many	NA	TGTGCCAGCGCCAGGACTACTTTCCAAGAGACCCAGTACTTC	CASARTTFQETQYF
TRBJ1-3	TRBV5-1	NA	NA	TGCGCCAGCAGCTTGGGGGTTTATGGTGGAAACACCATATATTTT	CASSLGVYGGNTIYF
TRBJ2-7	TRBV6-1	medium-sized	NA	TGTGCCAGCAGTGAACTAGTGGGAGCCTACGAGCAGTACTTC	CASSELVGAYEQYF
TRBJ1-6	TRBV28	medium-sized	NA	TGTGCCAGCAGTTCCCCAATAAATACAGGGAACCTTAATTCACCCCTCCACTTT	CASSSPINTGNLNSPLHF
TRBJ1-6	TRBV27	medium-sized	NA	TGTGCCAGCAGTTTAGCCGGGGTAGGGACACCCCTCCACTTT	CASSLAGVGTPLHF
TRBJ1-6	TRBV18	many	NA	TGTGCCAGCCGGAAAGACTCGGGCTCACCCCTCCACTTT	CASRKDSGSPLHF
TRBJ1-1	TRBV14	NA	TRBD1	TGTGCCAGCAGCCCTGACAGGGAGTTTAGGAACACTGAAGCTTTCTTT	CASSPDREFRNTEAFF
TRBJ2-5	TRBV2	NA	NA	TGTGCCATCAGTGATTCCAGGGGTTTTTCCGATGGGGAGACCCAGTACTTC	CAISDSRGFSDGETQYF
TRBJ1-2	TRBV9	many	NA	TGTGCCAGCAGCCCCGGGGAGGGGTATGGCTACACCTTC	CASSPGEGYGYTF
TRBJ2-1	TRBV12-3/TRBV12-4	medium-sized	NA	TGTGCCAGCGTTCCCGGGGGCGGGGTTTACAATGAGCAGTTCTTC	CASVPGGGVYNEQFF
TRBJ2-6	TRBV9	NA	NA	TGTGCCAGCAGCTGTGCCGGTACAGATCCCTCTGGGGCCAACGTCCTGACTTTC	CASSCAGTDPSGANVLTF
TRBJ1-1	TRBV7-3	NA	NA	TGTGCCAGCATCTCGTACAGGAACACTGAAGCTTTCTTT	CASISYRNTEAFF
TRBJ1-2	TRBV29-1	many	NA	TGCAGCGTTGATGGTTCCCGGGGAGGCTACACCTTC	CSVDGSRGGYTF
TRBJ2-1	TRBV20-1	many	TRBD2	TGCAGTGCTAGCCGCAGCGGGGGGGCCGGTAATGAGCAGTTCTTC	CSASRSGGAGNEQFF
TRBJ1-1	TRBV6-1	medium-sized	TRBD1	TGTGCCAGCAGTCGGACAGGGGGAGGGGACACTGAAGCTTTCTTT	CASSRTGGGDTEAFF
TRBJ1-1	TRBV10-2	many	TRBD1	TGCGCCAGCAGTGATCGCAGGGGGAAGAACACTGAAGCTTTCTTT	CASSDRRGKNTEAFF
TRBJ2-2	TRBV25-1	NA	NA	TGTGCCAGCAGTGAACTAGGGAAGGACACCTTGGAGCTGTTTTTT	CASSELGKDTLELFF
TRBJ1-2	TRBV11-2	NA	NA	TGTGCCAGCAGCTTAGGGAGGGACTATGGCTACACCTTC	CASSLGRDYGYTF
TRBJ1-2	TRBV11-2	NA	TRBD1	TGTGCCAGCAGCTTAGAGGGCTTACGGACAGGTTCGAACTATGGCTACACCTTC	CASSLEGLRTGSNYGYTF
TRBJ2-1	TRBV12-3/TRBV12-4	NA	NA	TGTGCCACCAAGTTTACAACGTATGAGCAGTCCTTC	CATKFTTYEQSF
TRBJ2-7	TRBV27	medium-sized	TRBD2	TGTGCCAGCAGCCTTGGGACTAGCGGCTACGAGCAGTACTTC	CASSLGTSGYEQYF
TRBJ2-1	TRBV12-5	NA	NA	TGTGCTAGTAGTTCCTGGGGAATTACGAATGAGCAGTTCTTC	CASSSWGITNEQFF
TRBJ1-1	TRBV24-1	medium-sized	NA	TGTGCCACCAGTGAACAGGAGGCCACTGAAGCTTTCTTT	CATSEQEATEAFF
TRBJ2-1	TRBV3-1	many	NA	TGTGCCAGCAGCGGGGCGTCAGGTGAGCAGTTCTTC	CASSGASGEQFF
TRBJ2-7	TRBV2	many	TRBD2	TGTGCCAGCAGTGAAACCTCTTCGGGAGGGTCTAGGTCCTACGAGCAGTACTTC	CASSETSSGGSRSYEQYF
TRBJ2-3	TRBV19	many	NA	TGTGCCACCCGAGGGGGGGACCCCACAGATACGCAGTATTTT	CATRGGDPTDTQYF